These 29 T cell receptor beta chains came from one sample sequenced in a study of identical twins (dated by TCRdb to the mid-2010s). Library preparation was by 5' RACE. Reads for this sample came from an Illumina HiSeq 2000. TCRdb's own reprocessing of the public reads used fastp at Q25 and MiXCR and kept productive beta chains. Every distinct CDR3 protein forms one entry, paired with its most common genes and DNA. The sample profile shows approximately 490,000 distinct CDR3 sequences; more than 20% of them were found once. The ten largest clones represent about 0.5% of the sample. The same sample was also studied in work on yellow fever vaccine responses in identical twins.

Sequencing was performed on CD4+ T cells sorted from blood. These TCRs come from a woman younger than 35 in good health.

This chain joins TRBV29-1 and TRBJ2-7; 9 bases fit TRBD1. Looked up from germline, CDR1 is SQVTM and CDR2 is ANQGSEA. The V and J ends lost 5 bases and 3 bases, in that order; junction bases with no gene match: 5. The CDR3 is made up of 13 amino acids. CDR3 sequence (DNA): TGCAGCGTTCATCCGGGACAGGGCTACGAGCAGTACTTC. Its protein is CSVHPGQGYEQYF.

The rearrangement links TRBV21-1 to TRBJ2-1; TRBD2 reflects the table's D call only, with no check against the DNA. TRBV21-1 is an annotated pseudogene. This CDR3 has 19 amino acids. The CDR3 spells CASSKSMSLTSGSYNEQFF. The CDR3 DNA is TGTGCCAGCAGCAAAAGTATGAGCCTAACTAGCGGCTCTTACAATGAGCAGTTCTTC.

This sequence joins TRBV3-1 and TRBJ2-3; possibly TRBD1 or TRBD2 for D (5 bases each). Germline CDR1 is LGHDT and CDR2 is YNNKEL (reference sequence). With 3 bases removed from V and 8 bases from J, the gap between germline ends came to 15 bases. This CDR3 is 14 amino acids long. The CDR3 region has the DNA TGTGCCAGCAGCCAGGGGGTGGGGCGCAGTACGCAGTATTTT. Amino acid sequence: CASSQGVGRSTQYF.

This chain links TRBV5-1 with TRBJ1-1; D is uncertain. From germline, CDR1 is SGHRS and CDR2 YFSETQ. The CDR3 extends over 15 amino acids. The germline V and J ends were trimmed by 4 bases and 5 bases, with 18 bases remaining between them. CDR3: CASSLGFTGSTEAFF. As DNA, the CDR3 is TGCGCCAGCAGCCTGGGATTTACGGGAAGTACTGAAGCTTTCTTT.

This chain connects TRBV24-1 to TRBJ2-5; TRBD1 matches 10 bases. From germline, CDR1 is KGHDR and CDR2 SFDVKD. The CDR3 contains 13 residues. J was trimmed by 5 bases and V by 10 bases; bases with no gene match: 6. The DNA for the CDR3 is TGTGCCACGGGACAGGGGAAGGGGGAGACCCAGTACTTC. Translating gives CATGQGKGETQYF.

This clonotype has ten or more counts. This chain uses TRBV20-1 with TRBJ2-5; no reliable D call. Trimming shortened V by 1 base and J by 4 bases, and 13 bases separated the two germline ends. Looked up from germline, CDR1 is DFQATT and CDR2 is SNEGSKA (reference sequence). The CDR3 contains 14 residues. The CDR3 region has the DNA TGCAGTGCTAGAGCTCCACCCCCCCTAGAGACCCAGTACTTC. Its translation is CSARAPPPLETQYF.

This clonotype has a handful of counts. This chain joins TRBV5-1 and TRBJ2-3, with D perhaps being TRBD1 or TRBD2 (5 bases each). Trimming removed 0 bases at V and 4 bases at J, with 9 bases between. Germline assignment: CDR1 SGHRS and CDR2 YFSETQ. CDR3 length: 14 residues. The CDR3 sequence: CASSLGDPADTQYF. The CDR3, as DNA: TGCGCCAGCAGCTTGGGGGACCCAGCAGATACGCAGTATTTT.

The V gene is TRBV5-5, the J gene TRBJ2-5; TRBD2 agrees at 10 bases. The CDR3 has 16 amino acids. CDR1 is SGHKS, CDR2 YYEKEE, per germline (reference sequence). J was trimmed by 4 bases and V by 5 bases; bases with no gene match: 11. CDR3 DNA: TGTGCCAGCAGACAAGGCCCTAGCGGGGGTTTAGAGACCCAGTACTTC. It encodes CASRQGPSGGLETQYF.

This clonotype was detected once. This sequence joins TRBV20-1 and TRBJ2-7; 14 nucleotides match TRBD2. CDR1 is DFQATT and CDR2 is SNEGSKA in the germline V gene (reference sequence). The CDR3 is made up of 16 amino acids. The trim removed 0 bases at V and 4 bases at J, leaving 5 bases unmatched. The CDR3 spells CSAREGLAGVGYEQYF. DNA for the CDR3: TGCAGTGCTAGAGAGGGACTAGCGGGAGTTGGGTACGAGCAGTACTTC.

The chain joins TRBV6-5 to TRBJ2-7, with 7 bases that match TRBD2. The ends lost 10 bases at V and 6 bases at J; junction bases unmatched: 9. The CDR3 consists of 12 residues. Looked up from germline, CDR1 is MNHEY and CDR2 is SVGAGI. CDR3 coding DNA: TGTGCCAAGCGGGGACTCGTTCCCGAGCAGTACTTC. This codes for CAKRGLVPEQYF.

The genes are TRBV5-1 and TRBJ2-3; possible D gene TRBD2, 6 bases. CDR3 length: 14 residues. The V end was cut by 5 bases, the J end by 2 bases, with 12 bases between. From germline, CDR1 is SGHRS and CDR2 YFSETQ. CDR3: CASRRGDLTDTQYF. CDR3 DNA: TGCGCCAGCAGGCGGGGCGACCTCACAGATACGCAGTATTTT. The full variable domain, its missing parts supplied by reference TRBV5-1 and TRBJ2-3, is KAGVTQTPRYLIKTRGQQVTLSCSPISGHRSVSWYQQTPGQGLQFLFEYFSETQRNKGNFPGRFSGRQFSNSRSEMNVSTLELGDSALYLCASRRGDLTDTQYFGPGTRLTVL.

The DNA of the CDR3 is TGCGCCAGCAGCTCGCAGGGGGCATTATTCAATGAGCAGTTCTTC. This gives the protein CASSSQGALFNEQFF. V usage is TRBV5-1 and J usage is TRBJ2-1, with TRBD1 identical over 8 bases. J gave up 6 bases and V 3 bases, and 8 bases lay outside the gene matches. The CDR3 contains 15 residues. Germline CDR1 is SGHRS and CDR2 is YFSETQ.

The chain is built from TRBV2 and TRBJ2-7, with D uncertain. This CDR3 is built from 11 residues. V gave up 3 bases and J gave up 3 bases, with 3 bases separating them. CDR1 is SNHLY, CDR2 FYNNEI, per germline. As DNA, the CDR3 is TGTGCCAGCAGTGAGAACTACGAGCAGTACGTC. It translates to CASSENYEQYV.

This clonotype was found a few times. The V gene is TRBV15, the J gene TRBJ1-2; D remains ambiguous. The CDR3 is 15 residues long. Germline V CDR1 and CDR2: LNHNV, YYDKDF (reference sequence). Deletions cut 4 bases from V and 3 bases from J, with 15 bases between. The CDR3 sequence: CATSKRNPVDYGYTF. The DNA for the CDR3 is TGTGCCACCAGCAAGCGAAATCCGGTAGACTATGGCTACACCTTC.

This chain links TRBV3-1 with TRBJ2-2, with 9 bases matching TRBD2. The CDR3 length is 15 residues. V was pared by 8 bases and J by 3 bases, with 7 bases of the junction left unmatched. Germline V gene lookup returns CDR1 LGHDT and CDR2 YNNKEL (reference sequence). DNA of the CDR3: TGTGCCAGCCGACTTGGCGGGGGGGACACCGGGGAGCTGTTTTTT. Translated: CASRLGGGDTGELFF.

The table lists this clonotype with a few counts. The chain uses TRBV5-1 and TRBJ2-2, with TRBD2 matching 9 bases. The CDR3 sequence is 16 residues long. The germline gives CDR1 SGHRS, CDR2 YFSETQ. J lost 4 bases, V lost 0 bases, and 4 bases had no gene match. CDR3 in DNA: TGCGCCAGCAGCTTGGAAGGACTAGCGCTCACCGGGGAGCTGTTTTTT. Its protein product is CASSLEGLALTGELFF.

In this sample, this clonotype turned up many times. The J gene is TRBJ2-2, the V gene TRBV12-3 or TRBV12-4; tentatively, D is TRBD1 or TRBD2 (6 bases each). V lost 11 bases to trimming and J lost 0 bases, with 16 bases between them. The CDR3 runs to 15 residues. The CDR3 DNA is TGTGCCTATCGGGGAAGGGGGGCGAACACCGGGGAGCTGTTTTTT. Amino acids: CAYRGRGANTGELFF.

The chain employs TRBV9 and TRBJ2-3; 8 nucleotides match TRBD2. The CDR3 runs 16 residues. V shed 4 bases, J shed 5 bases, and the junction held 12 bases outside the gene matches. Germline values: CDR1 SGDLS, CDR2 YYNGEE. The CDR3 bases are TGTGCCAGCAGCCTTATGGGAGCGGGAGTGCGAGATACGCAGTATTTT. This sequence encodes CASSLMGAGVRDTQYF.

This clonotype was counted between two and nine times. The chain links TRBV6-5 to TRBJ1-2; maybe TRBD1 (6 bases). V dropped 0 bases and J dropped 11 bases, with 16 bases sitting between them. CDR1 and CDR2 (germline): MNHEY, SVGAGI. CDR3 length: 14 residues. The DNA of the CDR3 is TGTGCCAGCAGTTACTCCGTACAGGGAACGAGGTACACCTTC. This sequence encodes CASSYSVQGTRYTF.

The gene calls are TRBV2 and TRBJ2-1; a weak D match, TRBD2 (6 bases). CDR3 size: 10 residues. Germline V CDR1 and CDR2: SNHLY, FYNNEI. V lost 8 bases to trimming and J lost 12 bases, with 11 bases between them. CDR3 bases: TGTGCCAGCGGGGGACTGCTGCAGTTCTTC. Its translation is CASGGLLQFF.

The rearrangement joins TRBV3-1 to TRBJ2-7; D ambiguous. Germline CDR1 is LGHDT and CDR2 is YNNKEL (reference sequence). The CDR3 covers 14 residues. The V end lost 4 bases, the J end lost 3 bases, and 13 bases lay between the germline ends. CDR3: CASSPIGGNYEQYF. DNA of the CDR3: TGTGCCAGCAGCCCTATAGGCGGCAACTACGAGCAGTACTTC.

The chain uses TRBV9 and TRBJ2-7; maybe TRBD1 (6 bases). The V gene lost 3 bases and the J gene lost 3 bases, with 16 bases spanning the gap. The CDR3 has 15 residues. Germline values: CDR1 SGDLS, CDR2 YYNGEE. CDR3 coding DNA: TGTGCCAGCAGCGGAGGGGGTAGCGCCGTCTACGAGCAGTACTTC. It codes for CASSGGGSAVYEQYF.

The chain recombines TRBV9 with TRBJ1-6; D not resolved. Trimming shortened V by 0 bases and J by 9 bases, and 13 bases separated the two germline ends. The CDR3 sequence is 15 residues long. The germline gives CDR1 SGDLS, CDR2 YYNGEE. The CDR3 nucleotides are TGTGCCAGCAGCGTAGGTTCAGATTTCGGTTCACCCCTCCACTTT. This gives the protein CASSVGSDFGSPLHF.

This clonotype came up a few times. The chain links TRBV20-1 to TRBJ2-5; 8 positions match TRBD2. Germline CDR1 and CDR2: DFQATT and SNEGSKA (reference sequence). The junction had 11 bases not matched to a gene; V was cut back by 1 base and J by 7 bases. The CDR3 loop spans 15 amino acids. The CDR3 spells CSARGQGLVSGTQYF. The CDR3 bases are TGCAGTGCTAGAGGTCAGGGACTAGTTTCTGGGACCCAGTACTTC.

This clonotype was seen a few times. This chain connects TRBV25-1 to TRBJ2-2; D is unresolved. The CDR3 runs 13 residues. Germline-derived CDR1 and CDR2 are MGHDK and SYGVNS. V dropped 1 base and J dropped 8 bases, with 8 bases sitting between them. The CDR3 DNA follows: TGTGCCAGCAGTGAATTGGCTACGGGGGAGCTGTTTTTT. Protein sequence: CASSELATGELFF.

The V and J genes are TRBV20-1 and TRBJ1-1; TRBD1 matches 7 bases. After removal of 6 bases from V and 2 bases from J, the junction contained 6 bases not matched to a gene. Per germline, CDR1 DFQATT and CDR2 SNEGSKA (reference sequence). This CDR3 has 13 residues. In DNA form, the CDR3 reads TGCAGTGCAACAAGACAGGGTAACACTGAAGCTTTCTTT. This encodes CSATRQGNTEAFF.

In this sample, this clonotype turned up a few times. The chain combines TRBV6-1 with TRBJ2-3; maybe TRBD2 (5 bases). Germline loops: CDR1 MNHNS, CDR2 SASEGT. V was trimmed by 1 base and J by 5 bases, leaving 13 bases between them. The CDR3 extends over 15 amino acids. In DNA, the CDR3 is TGTGCCAGCAGTGAAGACCTAGCCGCGAGAGATACGCAGTATTTT. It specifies CASSEDLAARDTQYF.

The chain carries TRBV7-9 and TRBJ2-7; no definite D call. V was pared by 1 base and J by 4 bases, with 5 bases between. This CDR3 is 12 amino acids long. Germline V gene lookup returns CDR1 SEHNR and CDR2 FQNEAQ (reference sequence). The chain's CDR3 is CASSLGTYEQYV. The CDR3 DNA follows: TGTGCCAGCAGCTTAGGCACGTACGAGCAGTACGTC.

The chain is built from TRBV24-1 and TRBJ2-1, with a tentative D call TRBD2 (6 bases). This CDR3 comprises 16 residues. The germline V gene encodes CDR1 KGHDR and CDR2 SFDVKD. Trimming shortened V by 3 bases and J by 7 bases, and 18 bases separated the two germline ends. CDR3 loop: CATSDPMGGLKNEQFF. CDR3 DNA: TGTGCCACCAGTGATCCGATGGGGGGTCTGAAGAATGAGCAGTTCTTC.